The 20 T cell receptor beta chains reported below all come from one sample, sequenced in a study of response to subunit inactivated influenza vaccine. From the RT-PCR reads, TCRdb called clonotypes with MiXCR, one entry per CDR3 protein. This sample has 170,000 or so distinct CDR3 sequences; approximately 11% occur once, and the top ten carry 35% to 40%. The material was CD8+ T cells sorted from PBMCs, obtained around 2 years after vaccination. Receptors were obtained from a man aged 50-75 years who received an inactivated influenza vaccine.

Only a few counts were recorded for this clonotype. The chain links TRBV7-9 to TRBJ2-7; possible D gene TRBD2, 5 bases. The CDR3 is 11 residues long. The germline V and J ends were trimmed by 3 bases and 10 bases, with 10 bases remaining between them. From germline, CDR1 is SEHNR and CDR2 FQNEAQ (reference sequence). This CDR3 is CASSFLGIQYF. CDR3 DNA: TGTGCCAGCAGCTTCCTCGGGATCCAGTACTTC.

The chain is built from TRBV12-3 or TRBV12-4 and TRBJ1-2; 9 bases agree with TRBD1. The CDR3 has 17 amino acids. Germline trimming cut 6 bases from V and 4 bases from J; bases unmatched to any gene: 15. This CDR3 reads CASRPRDRAIAPYGYTF. CDR3 DNA sequence: TGTGCCAGCAGGCCCCGGGACAGGGCGATAGCACCCTATGGCTACACCTTC.

In this sample, this clonotype turned up a few times. V usage is TRBV10-3 and J usage is TRBJ1-6, with a possible D match to TRBD1 (5 bases). The CDR3 is 16 amino acids. The germline gives CDR1 ENHRY, CDR2 SYGVKD. Trimming cost V 0 bases and J 7 bases, with 13 bases left between them. This chain's CDR3 is CAISESGELANSPLHF. The CDR3 DNA reads as TGTGCCATCAGTGAGTCGGGGGAATTGGCGAATTCACCCCTCCACTTT.

This clonotype came up a few times. The rearrangement joins TRBV7-8 to TRBJ2-3, with D unclear. The CDR3 loop spans 12 amino acids. Trimming stripped 7 bases from V and 1 base from J, with 6 bases between. Germline V gene sequence: CDR1 SGHVS, CDR2 FQNEAQ. This CDR3 is CASTTGTDTQYF. The CDR3 nucleotides read TGTGCCAGCACCACAGGCACAGATACGCAGTATTTT.

For this clonotype: Mismatch with germline at one junction end may stem from a read error. The genes are TRBV29-1 and TRBJ2-7, with 7 nucleotides matching TRBD1. The CDR3 extends over 13 amino acids. Germline CDR1 is SQVTM and CDR2 is ANQGSEA. The CDR3 DNA is TGTAGCGTCGGGGACAGAACCTCCTACGAGCAGTACTTC. Translating gives CSVGDRTSYEQYF.

V usage is TRBV27 and J usage is TRBJ2-2; D gene uncertain. This CDR3 is built from 13 residues. V was trimmed by 5 bases and J by 6 bases, leaving 10 bases between them. Germline CDR1 and CDR2: MNHEY and SMNVEV (reference sequence). The CDR3 nucleotides read TGTGCCAGCAGTCCCGGGTCACCCGGGGAGCTGTTTTTT. It encodes CASSPGSPGELFF.

Only a few counts were recorded for this clonotype. V usage is TRBV5-5 and J usage is TRBJ2-7; 7 nucleotides line up with TRBD1. V gave up 3 bases and J gave up 2 bases; unmatched junction bases: 5. The CDR3 totals 14 residues. In germline, CDR1 is SGHKS, CDR2 YYEKEE (reference sequence). CDR3 residues: CASSSPGQPYEQYF. In nucleotides, the CDR3 is TGTGCCAGCAGCTCCCCGGGACAGCCCTACGAGCAGTACTTC.

This clonotype showed up just a few times. The gene calls are TRBV20-1 and TRBJ2-7; 9 bases map to TRBD2. Trimming cost V 1 base and J 4 bases; bases outside gene matches: 5. CDR1 is DFQATT and CDR2 is SNEGSKA in the germline V gene (reference sequence). CDR3 length: 14 amino acids. CDR3 protein: CSARGASGTYEQYF. The CDR3 coding sequence is TGCAGTGCTAGAGGTGCTAGCGGGACTTACGAGCAGTACTTC.

The chain combines TRBV28 with TRBJ2-3, with 13 bases aligning to TRBD2. Losses at the gene ends were 3 bases for V and 4 bases for J; bases not matched to a gene: 10. This CDR3 is built from 18 residues. Germline assignment: CDR1 MDHEN and CDR2 SYDVKM. CDR3 sequence: CASSLALLLAGGPDTQYF. In nucleotides, the CDR3 is TGTGCCAGCAGTTTGGCCCTATTACTAGCGGGGGGGCCAGATACGCAGTATTTT.

The chain joins TRBV2 to TRBJ2-3; D remains ambiguous. Germline loops: CDR1 SNHLY, CDR2 FYNNEI. CDR3 length equals 12 residues. The V end lost 10 bases, the J end lost 2 bases, and 10 bases lay between the germline ends. DNA of the CDR3: TGTGCCACCCTAAACCCCACAGATACGCAGTATTTT. Protein: CATLNPTDTQYF.

This CDR3 is CASSESGSHEQFF. The CDR3 coding sequence is TGCGCCAGCAGTGAGTCGGGCAGTCATGAGCAGTTCTTC. This chain uses TRBV10-2 with TRBJ2-1; D uncertain. With 0 bases removed from V and 8 bases from J, the gap between germline ends came to 8 bases. CDR3 length equals 13 residues. Looked up from germline, CDR1 is WSHSY and CDR2 is SAAADI.

In its sample, this clonotype was seen a few times. This chain connects TRBV4-2 to TRBJ2-7, with 8 bases identical to TRBD1. The junction had 15 bases not matched to a gene; V was cut back by 2 bases and J by 3 bases. The CDR3 has 18 amino acids. Germline V gene sequence: CDR1 LGHNA, CDR2 YNFKEQ. CDR3 sequence reads: CASSQSYLRDRIDYEQYF. The CDR3 bases are TGTGCCAGCAGCCAATCGTACCTCCGGGACAGGATTGACTACGAGCAGTACTTC.

J is TRBJ2-5 and V is TRBV7-8; the match to TRBD2 covers 12 bases. The CDR3 length is 16 residues. J gave up 4 bases and V 7 bases, and 10 bases lay outside the gene matches. In germline, CDR1 is SGHVS, CDR2 FQNEAQ. In nucleotides, the CDR3 is TGTGCCAGCACCGGACTAGCGGGACGATCGGGAGAGACCCAGTACTTC. This codes for CASTGLAGRSGETQYF.

This clonotype was observed at least ten times. The V call is TRBV7-8, the J call TRBJ2-2, with no clear D. The germline CDR1 and CDR2 sequences are SGHVS and FQNEAQ. Trimming removed 3 bases from V and 1 base from J, with 6 bases in between. CDR3 length equals 14 residues. The CDR3 DNA is TGTGCCAGCAGCTTTTGGGGGAACACCGGGGAGCTGTTTTTT. It encodes CASSFWGNTGELFF.

The CDR3 loop reads CASSAISSGRTQYF. Here the CDR3 DNA reads TGTGCCAGCAGTGCTATCTCGTCTGGTCGGACCCAGTACTTC. The chain employs TRBV27 and TRBJ2-5; D not certain. Looked up from germline, CDR1 is MNHEY and CDR2 is SMNVEV (reference sequence). The ends were cut back, 5 bases at V and 7 bases at J, with 17 bases in the middle. This CDR3 is built from 14 residues.

This clonotype was detected ten times or more. The chain is built from TRBV7-2 and TRBJ2-5; no definite D call. CDR3 length: 16 residues. The germline CDR1 and CDR2 sequences are SGHTA and FQGNSA. The germline V and J ends were trimmed by 1 base and 0 bases, with 12 bases remaining between them. For the CDR3, the DNA is TGTGCCAGCAGCTTAGGTGTTACCGCCTACCAAGAGACCCAGTACTTC. Encoded protein: CASSLGVTAYQETQYF.

The chain joins TRBV20-1 to TRBJ2-5; 9 positions agree with TRBD2. Germline V gives CDR1 DFQATT, CDR2 SNEGSKA (reference sequence). The CDR3 is made up of 15 amino acids. V dropped 2 bases and J dropped 3; count of bases not matched to a gene: 7. The CDR3 region is CSARTGLAVKETQYF. The CDR3 nucleotides read TGCAGTGCTAGAACGGGACTAGCAGTCAAAGAGACCCAGTACTTC.

V gene TRBV27 combines with J gene TRBJ2-7, with D perhaps being TRBD1 or TRBD2 (6 bases each). The CDR3 covers 14 residues. V dropped 0 bases and J dropped 4 bases, with 10 bases sitting between them. The V gene's germline CDR1 is MNHEY and CDR2 SMNVEV (reference sequence). In nucleotides, the CDR3 is TGTGCCAGCAGTTTATCGACAGGAGGGTACGAGCAGTACTTC. Translating gives CASSLSTGGYEQYF.

The chain links TRBV5-1 to TRBJ1-1; 7 nucleotides match TRBD1. The trim removed 0 bases at V and 1 base at J, leaving 12 bases unmatched. The CDR3 contains 18 residues. Germline CDR1 SGHRS, CDR2 YFSETQ. CDR3 DNA: TGCGCCAGCAGCTTGGAGTACTTTTTTGGGACAGCGAACACTGAAGCTTTCTTT. It is translated as CASSLEYFFGTANTEAFF.

This sequence joins TRBV6-2 or TRBV6-3 and TRBJ2-3, with TRBD1 matching 7 bases. V dropped 2 bases and J dropped 14; count of bases not matched to a gene: 4. The CDR3 covers 11 residues. The germline CDR1 and CDR2 sequences are MNHEY and SVGEGT. CDR3 DNA sequence: TGTGCCAGCAGTTACGGGACAGATCCGTATTTT. It codes for CASSYGTDPYF.